These T cell receptor beta chains were read from a single sample in a study of T cell responses to AZD1222 COVID-19 vaccine. Repertoires were generated with immunoSEQ multiplex PCR, while TCRdb's copy carries only in-frame clones and drops some. The data show tens of thousands of clones, less than 85% seen once. This material consisted of peripheral blood, taken 28 days after the second AZD1222 dose. The receptors derive from an adult who received the AZD1222 COVID-19 vaccine. The CDR3 runs from the conserved cysteine through the conserved F or W. A D gene is named only where the DNA matches it firmly. Clone size appears in some rows only: once, few, many, or a class for an expanded clone.

d_call j_call clone_size v_call cdr3_nt cdr3_aa
- TRBJ2-5 - TRBV28 TGTGCCAGCAGTCACACCCGGGACGGGGGAGAGACCCAGTACTTC CASSHTRDGGETQYF
TRBD1 TRBJ1-5 - TRBV7-6 TGTGCCAGCAGCCCTGGACAGGGCGGCTATCAGCCCCAGCATTTT CASSPGQGGYQPQHF
- TRBJ1-4 - TRBV18 TGTGCCAGCTCCCGCGGACAGTACAATGAAAAACTGTTTTTT CASSRGQYNEKLFF
- TRBJ1-4 - TRBV28 TGTGCCAGCAGTTACAGTCGGGCCAGTGAAAAACTGTTTTTT CASSYSRASEKLFF
- TRBJ1-4 once TRBV3-1/TRBV3-2 TGTGCCAGCGCCCGGTCGGAGAATGAAAAACTGTTTTTT CASARSENEKLFF
TRBD1 TRBJ2-2 - TRBV6-2/TRBV6-3 TGTGCCAGCAGTTACACCCATACCAGGACAGGCATAAACACCGGGGAGCTGTTTTTT CASSYTHTRTGINTGELFF
- TRBJ2-7 - TRBV28 TGTGCCAGCAGACCGGGACAGCGGGTGCAGTACTTC CASRPGQRVQYF
- TRBJ2-2 - TRBV5-4 TGTGCCAGCAGCTTGGAGGACACCGGGGAGCTGTTTTTT CASSLEDTGELFF
- TRBJ1-3 - TRBV12-3/TRBV12-4 TGTGCCAGCAGTTTAGCGAGAGGAAACACCATATATTTT CASSLARGNTIYF
- TRBJ2-2 - TRBV6-5 TGTGCCAGCAGTCCTCAAGGTTATCGGGGGGAGCTGTTTTTT CASSPQGYRGELFF
- TRBJ2-7 - TRBV7-2 TGTGCCAGCAGCCAGCTCCGCGGGGCTCGGCCCTACGAGCAGTACTTC CASSQLRGARPYEQYF